This TCR beta chain stems from a study of early T cells in non-severe SARS-CoV-2 infection (dated by TCRdb to 2020 to 2023). In the study overall: TCR sequencing used bulk RNA from unsorted whole blood, so alpha and beta chains could not be paired.

This clonotype has ten or more counts. Its antigen target is currently unknown. No much larger clone exists at a distance of one base, and base qualities are not known. V and J lose 6 bases and 4 bases, and a span of 18 bases separates them. The CDR3 numbers 14 residues from cysteine through phenylalanine. Just the 42-base CDR3 DNA is kept, in frame starting at base 1. Based on the germline V gene (reference sequence), the CDR1 and CDR2 sequences are DFQATT and SNEGSKA. Study-level results and caveats: Matching against VDJdb was skewed toward anti-spike CD8 responses, likely underestimated virus-specific expansions, and missed private and CD4 specificities.

A case-control design nested within a healthcare worker cohort in London, UK, was used, with weekly nasopharyngeal swab PCR tests and blood sampling performed. Healthcare workers were enrolled in the week of the UK lockdown, from 23 to 31 March 2020, and were followed every week for up to roughly 16 weeks. The method behind the library was 5' RACE. The data were produced on a NextSeq 500. To correct for sequencing error and PCR bias, the TCR library protocol tagged individual cDNA molecules with unique molecular identifiers. TCR alpha and beta chains were both sequenced, and the abundances of alpha and beta sequences in each sample were closely correlated with each other. In the source study's methods: Decombinator V4 was used to perform V gene, J gene and CDR3 annotation of TCR sequences. TCRs were defined as expanded if a significant change between any two time points was detected under a Poisson model with p below 0.0001. TCR abundances were normalised to the total number of TCRs sequenced in each sample and reported as counts per million. TRAV1-2 paired with TRAJ12, TRAJ20 or TRAJ33 defined MAIT TCRs, while TRAV10 paired with TRAJ18 defined iNKT TCRs. A search of VDJdb, accessed on 1 November 2021, was run for TCRs annotated to CMV, EBV and SARS-CoV-2, with TCRs annotated for multiple antigens excluded. TCRdb reprocessed the public reads (quality trimming at Q25 with fastp, clone calling with MiXCR) and kept in-frame beta chains. CDR3 protein sequences are deduplicated, and each keeps its most common genes and DNA. TCRdb, not the original authors, processed these V and J calls. The sample profile shows tens of thousands of distinct CDR3 sequences; 5.3% of them were found once. The ten largest clones represent roughly 27% of the sample.

This TCR was recovered from an adult who was a healthcare worker with PCR-confirmed SARS-CoV-2 infection or an uninfected control (not recorded which). Recombination linked TRBV20-1 to TRBJ2-5; 7 matching bases give a weak D call of TRBD2. The sequencing input was whole blood. Here is the DNA: TGCAGTGCGCGTCTTACGGGGGGCCGAGAGACCCAGTACTTC. It encodes CSARLTGGRETQYF.